This entry concerns a single T cell receptor beta chain. This clonotype was counted once. Its antigen target is currently unknown. No much larger clone exists at a distance of one base, and base qualities are not known. This entry belongs to a study of blood T cells in healthy people across ages (dated by TCRdb to between 2014 and 2016). General notes on the study: Template switching captured roughly one uniquely barcoded TCR beta cDNA molecule per two T cells in model experiments. The study measured age-related changes in TCR beta repertoire diversity using deep sequencing normalized with unique cDNA molecular identifiers. To avoid experimental bias, donors of different ages were spread randomly across the sequencing lanes. Using the same blood draw, the study looked at two additional independent replicas of 1 million unique cDNA reads for two donors, one aged 18 to 29 and the other aged 80 or older. The donors were divided into four age groups: young (average around 16 years), middle-aged (approximately 42), aged (about 60) and long-lived (roughly 88).

Systemically healthy Caucasian individuals from Russia, 39 in total and aged roughly 6 to 95 years, were included as donors. Each donor gave ten milliliters of peripheral blood, collected into EDTA-treated Vacutainer tubes. Ficoll-Paque density-gradient centrifugation was used to isolate PBMCs, with at least 6 million per sample. Trizol reagent was used to extract total RNA from the PBMCs, yielding at least 5.5 micrograms per sample. Naive CD45RAhigh/CD27high T cell percentages were measured by flow cytometry on a PBMC aliquot from every donor. The investigation overall reported the following: Observed TCR beta diversity per million T cells fell roughly linearly with age, and a significant reduction was already apparent by age roughly 40. Estimates of total diversity based on one million sequenced T cells were considered lower bounds and underestimates. A strong correlation was found between observed TCR beta diversity and the percentage of naive T cells measured by flow cytometry. Conclusive comparison of naive and antigen-experienced compartments was prevented by the profiling of bulk unsorted PBMCs. Compared with the aged group, more naive CD4+ T cells, fewer expanded clones and increased TCR diversity were shown by the long-lived group, suggesting age selection. Donor CMV infection status was unknown, potentially confounding age-related changes in expanded clonotypes.

V and J are trimmed by 0 bases and 4 bases, and the gene matches miss 11 bases of the junction. The germline V gene yields SGHDT for CDR1 and YYEEEE for CDR2. Its CDR3 holds 17 amino acids, cysteine through phenylalanine. Solely the CDR3 DNA is kept, with 51 bases framed from the first base. Preparation of the library involved 5' RACE. A second PCR of about 7 to 12 cycles was run with a J-beta primer mix and a sample-barcoded 5' primer. A template-switch 5' adaptor carrying 12 random nucleotides introduced a unique molecular identifier onto each TCR beta cDNA molecule. Each sample yielded at least 3 million CDR3-containing paired-end reads. First-strand cDNA was synthesized from all RNA with the Mint cDNA synthesis kit, primed by a TRBC-specific oligonucleotide. Following uracil-DNA glycosylase treatment, a first 18-cycle PCR with universal primers M1SS and BC2_uni_R was performed on all cDNA. As for the original processing: Each sample was normalized by randomly selecting 1 million high-quality reads, each carrying a distinct molecular identifier. Reads sharing molecular identifiers were discarded rather than binned into consensus sequences. MiTCR, run with a Q25 quality threshold and the strictest error-elimination algorithm, handled CDR3 identification, clonotype clustering and error correction. Lower-bound total TCR beta diversity was estimated with a nonparametric unseen species model using Euler transformation. TCRdb reran the public reads through fastp at Q25 and MiXCR, keeping productive beta chains. A single entry per CDR3 protein holds the most common genes and DNA from its merged rows. The V and J calls shown here were made by TCRdb, not taken from the authors' results. The sample contains approximately 1,700,000 distinct CDR3 sequences, about 39% of them found a single time. Under 30% of the sample is in the top ten clones.

Rearrangement joined TRBV5-6 to TRBJ2-3, with 7 central nucleotides matching TRBD2. The sequence came from a human donor in good health. What was sequenced was blood. Here is the DNA: TGTGCCAGCAGCTTGGCCTTGGGCGGGGGAGTCGCAGATACGCAGTATTTT. This sequence encodes CASSLALGGGVADTQYF. This CDR3, with the reference TRBV5-6 and TRBJ2-3 proteins standing in past its ends, gives the full variable domain DAGVTQSPTHLIKTRGQQVTLRCSPKSGHDTVSWYQQALGQGPQFIFQYYEEEERQRGNFPDRFSGHQFPNYSSELNVNALLLGDSALYLCASSLALGGGVADTQYFGPGTRLTVL.